This entry is about one T cell receptor (beta chain). CDR1 and CDR2 (germline): MNHEY, SMNVEV (reference sequence). V gave up 8 bases and J gave up 9 bases, with 15 bases separating them. The CDR3 sequence is 12 residues long. These data come from a study of cytomegalovirus exposure and HLA in healthy donors. The study ran its PCR with 60 Vbeta and 13 Jbeta primers. The repertoire was sequenced with immunoSEQ multiplex PCR; TCRdb's copy has only in-frame clones and lacks some. The table includes approximately 300,000 clones, about four fifths detected once. The genes are TRBV27 and TRBJ2-3; D is perhaps TRBD2 (5 bases). The specimen sequenced was PBMCs. The clonotype was recovered from a girl aged 2 to 10 in good health and CMV-seronegative. In DNA, the CDR3 is TGTGCCAGCGGGAACACTAGGAAGACGCAGTATTTT. Its protein product is CASGNTRKTQYF.